One sample yielded the 3 T cell receptor beta chains listed below, sequenced in a study of blood T cell repertoires in COVID-19. Only in-frame clones appear in the TCRdb table, and some are missing; sequencing was by immunoSEQ multiplex PCR. The table shows over 100,000 clones, with around 86% occurring only once. Material for sequencing was peripheral blood. Receptor source: a man in his 70s with acute or convalescent COVID-19.

This rearrangement joins TRBV30 to TRBJ1-2, with TRBD1 matching 9 bases. This CDR3 has 16 residues. The germline CDR1 and CDR2 sequences are GTSNPN and SVGIG (reference sequence). V shed 0 bases and J 2 bases; nucleotides not matched to a gene: 7. The CDR3 spells CAWSVPLTGGNYGYTF. The CDR3 nucleotides are TGTGCCTGGAGTGTACCTTTGACAGGGGGGAACTATGGCTACACCTTC.

J is TRBJ2-7 and V is TRBV4-2; 7 nucleotides match TRBD1. Germline V CDR1 and CDR2: LGHNA, YNFKEQ. This CDR3 comprises 22 residues. V trimming: 4 bases; J trimming: 7 bases; junction bases outside the gene matches: 34. Here the CDR3 DNA reads TGTGCCAGCAGCCGAACCTCCATACCGGGACAGAAAGGTTTAGGCCGGTCGGGTGAGCAGTACTTC. Its translation is CASSRTSIPGQKGLGRSGEQYF.

This clone has just a few counts. This chain links TRBV19 with TRBJ1-1; no reliable D call. The CDR3 runs 14 residues. Per germline, CDR1 LNHDA and CDR2 SQIVND (reference sequence). V gave up 5 bases and J gave up 1 base, with 11 bases separating them. CDR3 loop: CASSGWEGNTEAFF. The CDR3, as DNA: TGTGCCAGTAGTGGGTGGGAGGGGAACACTGAAGCTTTCTTT.